A selection of T cell receptor beta chains follows, all from one sample in a study of blood T cell repertoires in COVID-19. Repertoires were generated with immunoSEQ multiplex PCR, while TCRdb's copy carries only in-frame clones and drops some. The sample records hundreds of thousands of clones, about 90% being singletons. Sequencing input: peripheral blood. The receptors were sampled from a woman aged 25 to 39 with COVID-19, enrolled during active disease. Each CDR3 is given with its conserved first and last residue. A D gene is named only where the DNA matches it firmly. Where a row states a size, it is once, few, many or the class of an expanded clone; other rows omit it.

clone size: few
D gene: TRBD1
J gene: TRBJ2-7
V gene: TRBV5-1
CDR3 DNA: TGCGCCAGCAGCTTGTTACAGGGGGCCTACGAGCAGTACTTC
CDR3 protein: CASSLLQGAYEQYF

clone size: NA
D gene: TRBD2
J gene: TRBJ2-4
V gene: TRBV10-3
CDR3 DNA: TGTGCCATCAGTGAAAGCGGGGAGGTTTCCAAAAACATTCAGTACTTC
CDR3 protein: CAISESGEVSKNIQYF

clone size: NA
D gene: TRBD2
J gene: TRBJ2-1
V gene: TRBV6-2/TRBV6-3
CDR3 DNA: TGTGCCAGCAGTTTTCGACTAGCGTCTCCCAATGAGCAGTTCTTC
CDR3 protein: CASSFRLASPNEQFF

clone size: NA
D gene: NA
J gene: TRBJ1-5
V gene: TRBV7-9
CDR3 DNA: TGTGCCAAGGAATCCGGGAGAGACAATCAGCCCCAGCATTTT
CDR3 protein: CAKESGRDNQPQHF

clone size: NA
D gene: NA
J gene: TRBJ1-5
V gene: TRBV18
CDR3 DNA: TGTGCCAGCTCACCAGTAAGCCAGCCCCAGCATTTT
CDR3 protein: CASSPVSQPQHF

clone size: NA
D gene: NA
J gene: TRBJ2-3
V gene: TRBV5-1
CDR3 DNA: TGCGCCAGCAGCTTGTTCCCCTCAGATACGCAGTATTTT
CDR3 protein: CASSLFPSDTQYF

clone size: NA
D gene: NA
J gene: TRBJ1-4
V gene: TRBV7-9
CDR3 DNA: TGTGCCAGCAGCTTAGGAGGGCGCGGTAATGAAAAACTGTTTTTT
CDR3 protein: CASSLGGRGNEKLFF

clone size: NA
D gene: TRBD1
J gene: TRBJ2-7
V gene: TRBV7-9
CDR3 DNA: TGTGCCAGCAGCTTCGGGACAGCAGACTACGAGCAGTACTTC
CDR3 protein: CASSFGTADYEQYF

clone size: NA
D gene: NA
J gene: TRBJ1-4
V gene: TRBV7-9
CDR3 DNA: TGTGCCAGCAGCTTATCAGGGAATGAAAAACTGTTTTTT
CDR3 protein: CASSLSGNEKLFF

clone size: NA
D gene: NA
J gene: TRBJ2-5
V gene: TRBV5-1
CDR3 DNA: TGCGCCAGCACCACAGGAACAGGGCGGGAGACCCAGTACTTC
CDR3 protein: CASTTGTGRETQYF

clone size: NA
D gene: NA
J gene: TRBJ1-1
V gene: TRBV19
CDR3 DNA: TGTGCCAGTATTCAAGACGGCAGGGGGAACACTGAAGCTTTCTTT
CDR3 protein: CASIQDGRGNTEAFF

clone size: few
D gene: NA
J gene: TRBJ1-2
V gene: TRBV19
CDR3 DNA: TGTGCCAGTAGTACCGGGGCCAGGGGTAACTATGGCTACACCTTC
CDR3 protein: CASSTGARGNYGYTF

clone size: few
D gene: NA
J gene: TRBJ1-1
V gene: TRBV4-1
CDR3 DNA: TGCGCCAGCAGCCAAAGCGGCACTGAAGCTTTCTTT
CDR3 protein: CASSQSGTEAFF

clone size: NA
D gene: NA
J gene: TRBJ1-6
V gene: TRBV2
CDR3 DNA: TGTGCCAGCACCCCCCGGCAGGGCTATAATTCACCCCTCCACTTT
CDR3 protein: CASTPRQGYNSPLHF

clone size: few
D gene: NA
J gene: TRBJ2-3
V gene: TRBV13
CDR3 DNA: TGTGCCAGCAGCTCCGGCACAGATACGCAGTATTTT
CDR3 protein: CASSSGTDTQYF

clone size: NA
D gene: NA
J gene: TRBJ2-7
V gene: TRBV5-1
CDR3 DNA: TGCGCCAGCAGCTTGGGGTCAGAACCGTACTTC
CDR3 protein: CASSLGSEPYF

clone size: NA
D gene: TRBD1
J gene: TRBJ2-5
V gene: TRBV7-8
CDR3 DNA: TGTGCCAGCAGCCCTATTTACGGACAGGGTTTTAGGGCCCAGTACTTC
CDR3 protein: CASSPIYGQGFRAQYF

clone size: once
D gene: TRBD1
J gene: TRBJ1-5
V gene: TRBV12-5
CDR3 DNA: TGTGCTAGTGTTCAACAGGGGGTAGGAAATCAGCCCCAGCATTTT
CDR3 protein: CASVQQGVGNQPQHF

clone size: NA
D gene: NA
J gene: TRBJ1-1
V gene: TRBV27
CDR3 DNA: TGTGCCAGCAGTTTACTCCCAGGGCGGAACACTGAAGCTTTCTTT
CDR3 protein: CASSLLPGRNTEAFF

clone size: NA
D gene: TRBD2
J gene: TRBJ2-2
V gene: TRBV11-2
CDR3 DNA: TGTGCCAGCAGCTTAGACCCTAGCGGGGGCCTATGGGAGCAGACCGGGGAGCTGTTTTTT
CDR3 protein: CASSLDPSGGLWEQTGELFF

clone size: once
D gene: TRBD1
J gene: TRBJ2-3
V gene: TRBV24-1
CDR3 DNA: TGTGCCACCAGTGACCGGGACAGGGAGATCACAGATACGCAGTATTTT
CDR3 protein: CATSDRDREITDTQYF

clone size: NA
D gene: NA
J gene: TRBJ2-7
V gene: TRBV2
CDR3 DNA: TGTGCCAGCAGTACAGGAAGCTCAACCTACGAGCAGTACTTC
CDR3 protein: CASSTGSSTYEQYF

clone size: NA
D gene: NA
J gene: TRBJ1-5
V gene: TRBV2
CDR3 DNA: TGTGCCAGCAGAAGGACACCGAATCAGCCCCAGCATTTT
CDR3 protein: CASRRTPNQPQHF

clone size: NA
D gene: NA
J gene: TRBJ2-1
V gene: TRBV25-1
CDR3 DNA: TGTGCCAGCGGCCCGTATGAGCAGTTCTTC
CDR3 protein: CASGPYEQFF

clone size: NA
D gene: TRBD2
J gene: TRBJ2-5
V gene: TRBV2
CDR3 DNA: TGTGCCAGCTCGAGGCTAGCGGGGAGTGGTGAGACCCAGTACTTC
CDR3 protein: CASSRLAGSGETQYF

clone size: NA
D gene: NA
J gene: TRBJ1-3
V gene: TRBV10-2
CDR3 DNA: TGCGCCAGCAGTGATCCTCCCTCGGGAGGCTGGGCCTCTGGAAACACCATATATTTT
CDR3 protein: CASSDPPSGGWASGNTIYF

clone size: NA
D gene: TRBD1
J gene: TRBJ2-7
V gene: TRBV2
CDR3 DNA: TGTGCCAGCGAGGGGGCTGACGGTCCTTACGAGCAGTACTTC
CDR3 protein: CASEGADGPYEQYF

clone size: NA
D gene: NA
J gene: TRBJ1-2
V gene: TRBV6-4
CDR3 DNA: TGTGCCAGCAGTGACTCGAGTCCCGCCATTGGCTACACCTTC
CDR3 protein: CASSDSSPAIGYTF

clone size: NA
D gene: NA
J gene: TRBJ2-1
V gene: TRBV19
CDR3 DNA: TGTGCCAGTAGTATGGGCGGGTACAATGAGCAGTTCTTC
CDR3 protein: CASSMGGYNEQFF

clone size: NA
D gene: TRBD1
J gene: TRBJ1-4
V gene: TRBV2
CDR3 DNA: TGTGCCAGCAGTGAATTGGGACAGGCTCAGGAAAAACTGTTTTTT
CDR3 protein: CASSELGQAQEKLFF

clone size: NA
D gene: NA
J gene: TRBJ2-7
V gene: TRBV7-9
CDR3 DNA: TGTGCCAGCAGCACGAGTGACCTAGGAGTGGCCTACGAGCAGTACTTC
CDR3 protein: CASSTSDLGVAYEQYF

clone size: NA
D gene: TRBD2
J gene: TRBJ2-5
V gene: TRBV24-1
CDR3 DNA: TGTGCCACCAGTGATCGGACCGGGACTAGCGGGGGTTGGGTTCGAGAGACCCAGTACTTC
CDR3 protein: CATSDRTGTSGGWVRETQYF

clone size: NA
D gene: NA
J gene: TRBJ2-3
V gene: TRBV11-3
CDR3 DNA: TGTGCCAGCAGCTTTTCCGGGCTAGCAGGAGATACGCAGTATTTT
CDR3 protein: CASSFSGLAGDTQYF

clone size: NA
D gene: TRBD1
J gene: TRBJ1-4
V gene: TRBV19
CDR3 DNA: TGTGCCAGTAGGAACAGGGGAAATGAAAAACTGTTTTTT
CDR3 protein: CASRNRGNEKLFF

clone size: few
D gene: TRBD1
J gene: TRBJ1-5
V gene: TRBV27
CDR3 DNA: TGTGCCAGCACCTTAACAGGGGGCGATCAGCCCCAGCATTTT
CDR3 protein: CASTLTGGDQPQHF

clone size: NA
D gene: NA
J gene: TRBJ1-3
V gene: TRBV19
CDR3 DNA: TGTGCCAGTAGTATTACAGGGCACTTCTCTGGAAACACCATATATTTT
CDR3 protein: CASSITGHFSGNTIYF

clone size: NA
D gene: TRBD1
J gene: TRBJ1-5
V gene: TRBV7-9
CDR3 DNA: TGTGCCAGCCAATCCGGGACAGGGGTCCGTAGTCAGCCCCAGCATTTT
CDR3 protein: CASQSGTGVRSQPQHF

clone size: many
D gene: TRBD1
J gene: TRBJ1-5
V gene: TRBV6-5
CDR3 DNA: TGTGCCAGCCGACAGGGATGGAGCAATCAGCCCCAGCATTTT
CDR3 protein: CASRQGWSNQPQHF

clone size: NA
D gene: NA
J gene: TRBJ2-7
V gene: TRBV11-2
CDR3 DNA: TGTGCCAGTAGTCCGGGACTCGATGTGGGGGAGCAGTACTTC
CDR3 protein: CASSPGLDVGEQYF

clone size: once
D gene: NA
J gene: TRBJ2-7
V gene: TRBV7-8
CDR3 DNA: TGTGCCAGCAGCTTAGCCGGCGTTGGGGCCAACTACGAGCAGTACTTC
CDR3 protein: CASSLAGVGANYEQYF

clone size: NA
D gene: TRBD1
J gene: TRBJ1-4
V gene: TRBV10-1
CDR3 DNA: TGCGCCAGCGGGACAGGCGGTGAGGAAAAACTGTTTTTT
CDR3 protein: CASGTGGEEKLFF